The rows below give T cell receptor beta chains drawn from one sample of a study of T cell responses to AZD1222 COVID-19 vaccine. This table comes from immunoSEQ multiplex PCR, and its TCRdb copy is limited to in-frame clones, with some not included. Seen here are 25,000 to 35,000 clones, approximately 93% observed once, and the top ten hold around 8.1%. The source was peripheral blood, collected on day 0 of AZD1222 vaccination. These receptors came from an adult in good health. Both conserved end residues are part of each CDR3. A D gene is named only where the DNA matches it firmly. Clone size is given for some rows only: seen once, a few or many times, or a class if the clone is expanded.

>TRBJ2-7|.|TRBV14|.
CASSQVIRGIKYF
TGTGCCAGCAGCCAAGTCATTCGTGGAATAAAGTACTTC
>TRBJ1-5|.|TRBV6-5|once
CASAPWWGEGEPQHF
TGTGCCAGCGCCCCCTGGTGGGGAGAGGGGGAGCCCCAGCATTTT
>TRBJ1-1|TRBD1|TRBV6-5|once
CASRLTGNSYTEAFF
TGTGCCAGCAGGTTGACAGGGAATAGTTACACTGAAGCTTTCTTT
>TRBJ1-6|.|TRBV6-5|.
CASRWLQSRSPLHF
TGTGCCAGCAGGTGGTTACAGAGTCGCTCACCCCTCCACTTT
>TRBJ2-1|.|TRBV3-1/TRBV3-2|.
CASSQTGGEISYNEQFF
TGTGCCAGCAGCCAAACGGGGGGCGAAATCTCCTACAATGAGCAGTTCTTC
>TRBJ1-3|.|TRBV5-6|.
CASSRTVSGGNTIYF
TGTGCCAGCAGCCGGACAGTTTCGGGTGGAAACACCATATATTTT
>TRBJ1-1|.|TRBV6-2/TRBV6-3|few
CASRYKGIRPILQVVTEAFF
TGTGCCAGCAGATACAAAGGGATACGCCCGATCTTACAAGTTGTCACTGAAGCTTTCTTT
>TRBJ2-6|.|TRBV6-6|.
CASSLNPGLRGDSSGANVLTF
TGTGCCAGCAGCCTCAACCCCGGGCTGCGGGGCGATAGCTCTGGGGCCAACGTCCTGACTTTC
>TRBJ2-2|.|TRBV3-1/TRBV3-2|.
CASSPRGVANTGELFF
TGTGCCAGCAGCCCGCGTGGAGTCGCGAACACCGGGGAGCTGTTTTTT
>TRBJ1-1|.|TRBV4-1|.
CASSQVGTANTEAFF
TGCGCCAGCAGCCAAGTCGGGACGGCGAACACTGAAGCTTTCTTT
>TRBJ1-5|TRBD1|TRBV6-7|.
CASSPGGRGTGQPQHF
TGTGCCAGCAGTCCTGGGGGCAGGGGGACGGGTCAGCCCCAGCATTTT
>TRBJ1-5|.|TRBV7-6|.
CASSLHSNQPQHF
TGTGCCAGCAGCTTACACAGCAATCAGCCCCAGCATTTT
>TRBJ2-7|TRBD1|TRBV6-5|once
CASSYRGSHYEQYF
TGTGCCAGCTCCTACAGGGGGTCCCACTACGAGCAGTACTTC
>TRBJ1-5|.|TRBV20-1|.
CSASLGGLSSNQPQHF
TGCAGTGCTAGTTTAGGGGGGCTGAGTAGCAATCAGCCCCAGCATTTT
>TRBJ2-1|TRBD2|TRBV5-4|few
CASSAQWTSNEQFF
TGTGCCAGCAGCGCGCAGTGGACTAGCAATGAGCAGTTCTTC
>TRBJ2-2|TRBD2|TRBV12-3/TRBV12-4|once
CATGGGLGGELFF
TGTGCCACTGGCGGGGGTCTTGGCGGGGAGCTGTTTTTT
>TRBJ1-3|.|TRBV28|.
CASTLSSGNTIYF
TGTGCCAGCACCCTAAGCTCTGGAAACACCATATATTTT
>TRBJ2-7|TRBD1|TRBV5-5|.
CASRTGAYEQYF
TGTGCCAGCCGGACAGGAGCCTACGAGCAGTACTTC
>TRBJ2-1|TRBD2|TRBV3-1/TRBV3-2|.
CASSPTGGSYNEQFF
TGTGCCAGCAGCCCCACGGGGGGGTCCTACAATGAGCAGTTCTTC
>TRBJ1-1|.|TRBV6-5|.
CASGSGTEAFF
TGTGCCAGCGGATCAGGGACTGAAGCTTTCTTT
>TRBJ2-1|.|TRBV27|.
CASSLIPGDGLEQFF
TGTGCCAGCAGTCTAATCCCGGGAGACGGTCTTGAGCAGTTCTTC
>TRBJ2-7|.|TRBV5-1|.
CASSLRAIDYEQYF
TGCGCCAGCAGCTTGCGAGCAATTGACTACGAGCAGTACTTC